A selection of T cell receptor beta chains follows, all from one sample in a study of blood T cells in healthy people across ages. MiXCR was run by TCRdb on the 5' RACE reads, yielding one entry per CDR3 protein. The sample lists 1,500,000 or so distinct CDR3 sequences; around 59% were seen once. The sample comprised blood. These receptor sequences come from a man between 18 and 29 years old in good health. The CDR3 runs from the conserved cysteine through the conserved F or W. Each record gives: D gene, V gene, J gene, clone size, CDR3 protein, CDR3 DNA. The D gene is left open where the match is weak. A clone size is listed for some rows: how often the clone was seen (once, few, many), or a class if it is expanded.

TRBD2	TRBV20-1	TRBJ2-7	.	CSAAGEVHEQYF	TGCAGTGCCGCGGGAGAGGTCCACGAGCAGTACTTC
.	TRBV20-1	TRBJ2-7	.	CSARSYRENNEQYF	TGCAGTGCTAGGTCGTACAGGGAGAATAACGAGCAGTACTTC
TRBD1	TRBV4-1	TRBJ2-7	.	CASSQGQGEPYEQYF	TGCGCCAGCAGCCAAGGACAGGGTGAACCTTACGAGCAGTACTTC
.	TRBV28	TRBJ2-3	.	CASTRGGTSSTDTQYF	TGTGCCTCTACAAGAGGGGGTACCTCTAGCACAGATACGCAGTATTTT
.	TRBV12-3/TRBV12-4	TRBJ1-4	.	CASSFGRGEKLFF	TGTGCCAGCAGTTTTGGTCGAGGTGAAAAACTGTTTTTT
TRBD1	TRBV6-4	TRBJ2-7	.	CASPQGDSYEQYF	TGTGCCAGCCCTCAGGGGGACTCCTACGAGCAGTACTTC
.	TRBV7-9	TRBJ1-2	.	CASSPKGGPGYTF	TGTGCCAGCAGCCCAAAAGGTGGTCCTGGCTACACCTTC
.	TRBV27	TRBJ1-2	.	CASSFTVKGYGGYTF	TGTGCCAGCAGTTTCACTGTGAAGGGGTACGGGGGCTACACCTTC
.	TRBV7-2	TRBJ2-5	.	CASGLGQPGVGTQYF	TGTGCCAGCGGCTTAGGCCAGCCCGGGGTCGGGACCCAGTACTTC
.	TRBV12-3/TRBV12-4	TRBJ1-1	.	CASTGEANTEAFF	TGTGCCAGCACAGGGGAGGCGAACACTGAAGCTTTCTTT
.	TRBV7-9	TRBJ1-2	.	CASSSTVDSNYGYTF	TGTGCCAGCAGCTCCACGGTGGACAGTAACTATGGCTACACCTTC
TRBD1	TRBV28	TRBJ1-5	.	CASTSSRGRTGNQPQHF	TGTGCCAGCACATCCAGCAGGGGGCGAACGGGCAATCAGCCCCAGCATTTT
.	TRBV29-1	TRBJ2-3	.	CSVEAGSTDTQYF	TGCAGCGTTGAAGCTGGGAGCACAGATACGCAGTATTTT
TRBD1	TRBV6-2/TRBV6-3	TRBJ1-1	.	CASSTGGMNTEAFF	TGTGCCAGCAGTACAGGGGGCATGAACACTGAAGCTTTCTTT
.	TRBV4-2	TRBJ1-1	.	CASSHGPEGYAEAFF	TGTGCCAGCAGCCACGGACCTGAAGGGTACGCTGAAGCTTTCTTT
.	TRBV2	TRBJ1-5	few	CASRPGRGDGQPQHF	TGTGCCAGCAGACCCGGGAGAGGGGATGGGCAGCCCCAGCATTTT